Listed below are T cell receptor beta chains from one sample, sequenced in a study of blood T cells in healthy people across ages. TCRdb used MiXCR to reprocess the 5' RACE reads, holding one entry per CDR3 protein. Of approximately 800,000 distinct CDR3 sequences in the sample, approximately 35% were seen once. The sample was blood. These receptors were taken from a man aged 18-30 years in good health. Both conserved end residues are part of each CDR3. The order of the fields is J gene, V gene, CDR3 protein.

TRBJ2-3	TRBV9	CASSVVAGGTDTQYF
TRBJ1-6	TRBV7-2	CASNNRPGLYNSPLHF
TRBJ2-3	TRBV20-1	CSASADNPDTQYF
TRBJ1-3	TRBV10-3	CAISENAGQGESGNTIYF
TRBJ1-5	TRBV7-2	CASSLSGWGSNQPQHF
TRBJ2-5	TRBV12-3/TRBV12-4	CASNRGQETQYF
TRBJ1-1	TRBV29-1	CSVEARGRDTEAFF
.	TRBV5-1	CASRLGTVSYNEQYF
TRBJ2-7	TRBV10-3	CAISEGQGGGKQYF
TRBJ2-1	TRBV4-1	CASSQVYRGPHYNEQFF
TRBJ2-3	TRBV5-1	CASSEALNTDTQYF
TRBJ1-2	TRBV29-1	CSVGQDGSLRAYGYTF
TRBJ1-2	TRBV7-9	CASSSPGTGARSYGYTF
TRBJ1-5	TRBV28	CASSVPWDSNQPQHF
TRBJ2-1	TRBV20-1	CSARDMLAAHNEQFF
TRBJ1-1	TRBV3-1	CASSRLEGNTEAFF
TRBJ1-1	TRBV4-1	CASSQGGTGGDEAFF
TRBJ2-2	TRBV12-5	CASGYSTGELFF
TRBJ1-1	TRBV29-1	CSVEARMNTEAFF
TRBJ2-5	TRBV6-6	CASSYLLAIETQYF
TRBJ2-7	TRBV6-2/TRBV6-3	CATSGANSYEQYF
TRBJ2-5	TRBV3-1	CASSLMGPKETQYF
TRBJ2-2	TRBV11-2	CASSPFVVRRNSNTGELFF
TRBJ1-1	TRBV12-3/TRBV12-4	CASSLAGGRSTEAFF
TRBJ1-1	TRBV12-3/TRBV12-4	CASSFPGGHTEAFF
.	TRBV27	CASSLSGTFTNIQYF
TRBJ2-3	TRBV5-1	CASSLGQIRGDTQYF
TRBJ2-3	TRBV5-1	CASSGSASTDTQYF
TRBJ2-5	TRBV5-5	CASSLRDGQETQYF
TRBJ2-3	TRBV3-1	CASSQPNQGTWKDTQYF
TRBJ2-1	TRBV20-1	CSASDSGAYNEQFF
TRBJ2-2	TRBV7-8	CASSLSGVAGELFF
TRBJ2-1	TRBV7-2	CASKRGPHYNEQFF
TRBJ2-5	TRBV4-1	CASSQDRGTTFQETQYF
TRBJ1-1	TRBV7-2	CASSLFWGVNTEAFF
TRBJ1-5	TRBV7-9	CASSLVPGQGRISNQPQHF
TRBJ2-1	TRBV29-1	CSVQRAITNEQFF
.	TRBV12-3/TRBV12-4	CASSRTGRSYNEQYF
TRBJ1-1	TRBV7-9	CASSLGGIGTEAFF
TRBJ1-5	TRBV29-1	CSVSQGQGLNQPQHF
TRBJ2-5	TRBV20-1	CSARLWGQQETQYF
TRBJ2-7	TRBV20-1	CSATGQGAYEQYF
TRBJ1-2	TRBV5-1	CASSSTGTDNYGYTF
TRBJ2-7	TRBV5-1	CASSLATVLSYEQYF
TRBJ1-1	TRBV7-3	CASSLNPVQENTEAFF
TRBJ2-3	TRBV20-1	CSARAPQGAPTDTQYF